These 16 T cell receptor beta chains originate from one sample sequenced in a study of metastatic and nonmetastatic thyroid tumors. Thyroid surgery was preceded by no treatment in any patient. TCRdb re-called the PCR reads via MiXCR. The sample lists approximately 82,000 clones, roughly an eighth occurring once. Sequencing input: tumor tissue. The receptors come from a female donor with papillary thyroid cancer or a benign thyroid nodule (not recorded which). Some clones in this sample may be carry-over from other donors' samples.

This clone was seen at least ten times. This chain connects TRBV19 to TRBJ2-1; 7 bases match TRBD2. CDR1 and CDR2 (germline): LNHDA, SQIVND (reference sequence). J was trimmed by 5 bases and V by 3 bases; bases with no gene match: 10. This CDR3 contains 16 residues. The CDR3 protein is CASSIAPAGAHNEQFF. The CDR3 region has the DNA TGTGCCAGTAGTATTGCGCCGGCGGGAGCCCACAATGAGCAGTTCTTC.

With regard to this clone: A read error may explain this, as a much larger clone is one base away. The rearrangement links TRBV28 to TRBJ2-2; D is unresolved. From germline, CDR1 is MDHEN and CDR2 SYDVKM. The CDR3 consists of 14 residues. The V end lost 5 bases, the J end lost 7 bases, and 14 bases lay between the germline ends. CDR3 bases: TGTGCCAGCAGTCCCATCGGGTGGGACGGGGAGCTGTTTTTT. Its translation: CASSPIGWDGELFF.

This clone has a handful of counts. This sequence joins TRBV6-6 and TRBJ1-6; the match to TRBD1 covers 8 bases. CDR3 size: 15 residues. CDR1 is MNHNY, CDR2 SVGAGI, per germline (reference sequence). The ends lost 3 bases at V and 9 bases at J; junction bases unmatched: 7. CDR3 nucleotide sequence: TGTGCCAGCAGTTATCAGGGACAGGTGACTTCACCCCTCCACTTT. This sequence encodes CASSYQGQVTSPLHF.

This sequence joins TRBV11-1 and TRBJ2-1, with 8 nucleotides matching TRBD2. Germline V gene data show CDR1 as SGHAT and CDR2 as FQDESV (reference sequence). V gave up 5 bases and J gave up 4 bases; unmatched junction bases: 7. The CDR3 spans 15 residues. CDR3 amino acids: CASSRRLAGYNEQFF. CDR3 sequence (DNA): TGTGCCAGCAGCCGACGCTTAGCGGGATACAATGAGCAGTTCTTC.

A word on this clone: The junction differs from germline at one of its ends, possibly a read error. The rearrangement uses TRBV5-1 and TRBJ1-2; D may be TRBD1 (5 bases). Germline CDR1 and CDR2: SGHRS and YFSETQ. This CDR3 is 15 amino acids long. In nucleotides, the CDR3 is TGCGCCAGTTCGAGCACCACGGGGGATCTCTATGGATACACCTTC. Translating gives CASSSTTGDLYGYTF.

This clone appeared a few times. The rearrangement uses TRBV5-4 and TRBJ2-3, with D hard to call. The CDR3 is 15 amino acids. The germline gives CDR1 SGHNT, CDR2 YYREEE (reference sequence). The ends were cut back, 0 bases at V and 2 bases at J, with 10 bases in the middle. CDR3 nucleotide sequence: TGTGCCAGCAGCTTGGCGGGCGGATACACAGATACGCAGTATTTT. Its protein is CASSLAGGYTDTQYF. The entire variable domain, with the rest obtained from reference TRBV5-4 and TRBJ2-3, is as follows: ETGVTQSPTHLIKTRGQQVTLRCSSQSGHNTVSWYQQALGQGPQFIFQYYREEENGRGNFPPRFSGLQFPNYSSELNVNALELDDSALYLCASSLAGGYTDTQYFGPGTRLTVL.

With regard to this clone: Possible read error: a much larger clone is one base away. The J gene is TRBJ1-1, the V gene TRBV15; 7 bases are a match to TRBD1. The CDR3 consists of 13 residues. Per the germline V gene, CDR1 is LNHNV and CDR2 is YYDKDF (reference sequence). The CDR3 region is CATRTGMNTESFF. CDR3 coding DNA: TGTGCCACCAGGACAGGGATGAACACTGAATCTTTCTTT. Combining the CDR3 with reference TRBV15 and TRBJ1-1 gives the whole variable domain DAMVIQNPRYQVTQFGKPVTLSCSQTLNHNVMYWYQQKSSQAPKLLFHYYDKDFNNEADTPDNFQSRRPNTSFCFLDIRSPGLGDTAMYLCATRTGMNTESFFGQGTRLTVV.

At least ten counts were recorded for this clone. The CDR3 reads CSARENNQPQHF. CDR3 nucleotide sequence: TGCAGTGCTAGAGAGAATAACCAGCCCCAGCATTTT. The chain carries TRBV20-1 and TRBJ1-5; D unresolved. The germline V gene has CDR1 DFQATT and CDR2 SNEGSKA (reference sequence). Deletions cut 0 bases from V and 7 bases from J, with 7 bases between. This CDR3 has 12 residues.

Remarks on this clone: This may be a read error: a much more frequent sequence differs by one nucleotide. This chain joins TRBV20-1 and TRBJ2-2; TRBD2 is a possible D gene (5 bases). The CDR3 totals 13 residues. Germline lookup yields CDR1 DFQATT and CDR2 SNEGSKA (reference sequence). CDR3 sequence: CSAKGTNAGELSF. The CDR3, as DNA: TGCAGTGCCAAAGGAACAAACGCCGGGGAGCTGTCTTTT.

To note about this clone: This sequence may be a read error, since a much larger clone differs from it by one base. Other DNA sequences in the sample encode the same CDR3. The rearrangement uses TRBV12-3 or TRBV12-4 and TRBJ2-1; D may be TRBD1 (5 bases). The CDR3 is 13 amino acids. In DNA form, the CDR3 reads TGTGCCTGCAGGGCGGTGTCCTACAATGAGCAGTTCTTC. This translates into CACRAVSYNEQFF.

This clone was seen many times. This chain links TRBV6-6 with TRBJ2-3; 14 bases match TRBD2. This CDR3 region has 17 residues. CDR1 is MNHNY, CDR2 SVGAGI, per germline (reference sequence). V lost 6 bases, J lost 4 bases, and 9 bases stayed unmatched. The CDR3 is CASRTGTSGRGADTQYF. The CDR3, as DNA: TGTGCCAGCAGAACCGGGACTAGCGGGAGAGGAGCAGATACGCAGTATTTT.

The sample holds a few counts of this clone. The rearrangement joins TRBV15 to TRBJ2-4; tentatively, D is TRBD2 (6 bases). The CDR3 consists of 15 residues. Trimming shortened V by 3 bases and J by 4 bases, and 13 bases separated the two germline ends. Germline V gene sequence: CDR1 LNHNV, CDR2 YYDKDF (reference sequence). The CDR3 loop is CATSRSGGWKNIQYF. The CDR3 nucleotides are TGTGCCACCAGCAGGTCAGGAGGGTGGAAAAACATTCAGTACTTC. The complete variable domain, with remaining parts taken from reference TRBV15 and TRBJ2-4, reads DAMVIQNPRYQVTQFGKPVTLSCSQTLNHNVMYWYQQKSSQAPKLLFHYYDKDFNNEADTPDNFQSRRPNTSFCFLDIRSPGLGDTAMYLCATSRSGGWKNIQYFGAGTRLSVL.

A word on this clone: A much more abundant neighbour one base away suggests this may be a read error. The J gene is TRBJ2-1, the V gene TRBV20-1; TRBD2 matches 7 bases. CDR1 is DFQATT, CDR2 SNEGSKA, per germline (reference sequence). This CDR3 contains 15 residues. The chain's CDR3 is CSAAPYGGGRNEQLF. The CDR3 DNA is TGCAGTGCTGCCCCCTACGGGGGAGGGCGCAATGAGCAGCTCTTC.

This clone was seen only a few times. The V call is TRBV3-1, the J call TRBJ2-3; TRBD2 is a possible D gene (6 bases). CDR1 is LGHDT, CDR2 YNNKEL, per germline (reference sequence). V gave up 3 bases and J gave up 4 bases, with 11 bases separating them. This CDR3 comprises 14 residues. As DNA, the CDR3 is TGTGCCAGCAGCCATGGGGGGAGCGCAGATACGCAGTATTTT. It is translated as CASSHGGSADTQYF.

The sample holds many counts of this clone. This sequence joins TRBV11-2 and TRBJ2-2, with 11 bases lining up with TRBD2. The germline V gene encodes CDR1 SGHAT and CDR2 FQNNGV. This CDR3 spans 19 amino acids. The J segment lost 1 base and the V segment lost 5 bases, leaving 12 bases of the junction unmatched. Written as DNA, the CDR3 is TGTGCCAGCAGCCCGACCCCCCGACTAGCGGGATGGAACACCGGGGAGCTGTTTTTT. This gives the protein CASSPTPRLAGWNTGELFF.

This clone was recorded many times. The chain combines TRBV6-1 with TRBJ2-1; 9 bases are shared with TRBD2. This CDR3 spans 13 amino acids. CDR1 is MNHNS and CDR2 is SASEGT in the germline V gene. Trimming took 11 bases from V and 9 from J; bases not matched to a gene: 11. The DNA of the CDR3 is TGTGCCGCGGGGACTAGCCTTGTGATTGAGCAGTTCTTC. Translated: CAAGTSLVIEQFF.